The 10 T cell receptor beta chains presented below share a single source sample, sequenced in a study of T cells after yellow fever vaccination (dated by TCRdb to 2018 to 2020). Library method: 5' RACE. TCRdb shows the sequencer as Illumina HiSeq 2500. Clones were called with MiXCR by TCRdb after fastp trimmed the public reads at Q25, and only in-frame beta chains were retained. Rows merge per CDR3 protein into single entries with the most common DNA and genes. For this sample the table gives 50,000 or so distinct CDR3 sequences, of which about 7.4% were detected only once. In total, the top ten clones hold 28% of the sample. The sample's treatment or condition, from its label and the paper: live attenuated yellow fever vaccine strain. Sequences were derived from CD8+ T cells sorted from PBMCs, sampled about 2 weeks after the first yellow fever vaccination. Receptors were obtained from a man aged 18 to 35 who received the YFV17D yellow fever vaccine.

This clonotype was recorded at least ten times. The V call is TRBV4-1, the J call TRBJ2-5; 12 positions match TRBD1. This CDR3 spans 16 amino acids. Germline CDR1 reads MGHRA; CDR2 reads YSYEKL. J lost 2 bases, V lost 4 bases, and 5 bases had no gene match. The CDR3 bases are TGCGCCAGCAGCCTTGGGACAGGGGGCTCTCAAGAGACCCAGTACTTC. It specifies CASSLGTGGSQETQYF.

In this sample, this clonotype turned up many times. The V call is TRBV5-1, the J call TRBJ2-1, with TRBD2 identical over 8 bases. Germline-derived CDR1 and CDR2 are SGHRS and YFSETQ. The CDR3 has 15 amino acids. The trim removed 8 bases at V and 5 bases at J, leaving 12 bases unmatched. Written as DNA, the CDR3 is TGCGCCAGTTCTCCGGGACTAGGCTATGACAATGAGCAGTTCTTC. Amino acid sequence: CASSPGLGYDNEQFF.

The V and J genes are TRBV7-8 and TRBJ2-7; maybe TRBD1 (6 bases). The CDR3 consists of 11 residues. Trimming left V 5 bases short and J 12 bases short, with 14 bases between. Germline V lookup: CDR1 SGHVS, CDR2 FQNEAQ. The CDR3 protein is CASSPGQYTYF. In nucleotides, the CDR3 is TGTGCCAGCAGCCCCGGACAGTACACGTACTTC.

Ten or more counts support this clonotype. J is TRBJ2-7 and V is TRBV4-1; D possibly matches TRBD1 or TRBD2 (6 bases each). The CDR3 runs to 19 residues. Between the trimmed V and J ends, which lost 0 bases and 3 bases, there was a span of 24 bases. Germline V gene sequence: CDR1 MGHRA, CDR2 YSYEKL. The CDR3 DNA follows: TGCGCCAGCAGCCAAGATGAGGGGGGACGGAATCTCGGAAGCTACGAGCAGTACTTC. Protein product: CASSQDEGGRNLGSYEQYF.

This clonotype was seen at least ten times. The chain carries TRBV7-3 and TRBJ2-1; the D call may be TRBD1 or TRBD2 (5 bases each). V was pared by 1 base and J by 3 bases, with 19 bases between. Germline CDR1 is SGHTA and CDR2 is FQGTGA. The CDR3 loop spans 18 amino acids. The CDR3 loop reads CASSLIGSRDGIYNEQFF. For the CDR3, the DNA is TGTGCCAGCAGCTTAATAGGGAGCCGGGACGGTATCTACAATGAGCAGTTCTTC. Full variable domain (missing parts from reference TRBV7-3 and TRBJ2-1): GAGVSQTPSNKVTEKGKYVELRCDPISGHTALYWYRQSLGQGPEFLIYFQGTGAADDSGLPNDRFFAVRPEGSVSTLKIQRTERGDSAVYLCASSLIGSRDGIYNEQFFGPGTRLTVL.

As DNA, the CDR3 is TGCAAGGACATGTATGGCTACACCTTC. This encodes CKDMYGYTF. The rearrangement uses TRBV29-1 and TRBJ1-2, with D perhaps matching TRBD1 (5 bases). CDR3 size: 9 residues. Germline V gene sequence: CDR1 SQVTM, CDR2 ANQGSEA.

The table lists this clonotype with many counts. V and J are TRBV6-5 and TRBJ1-1, with D maybe TRBD1 (6 bases). The ends were cut back, 3 bases at V and 0 bases at J, with 11 bases in the middle. The CDR3 is 15 residues long. Germline V gene sequence: CDR1 MNHEY, CDR2 SVGAGI. Here the CDR3 DNA reads TGTGCCAGCAGTTATGAAAGGGGGATGAACACTGAAGCTTTCTTT. Encoded protein: CASSYERGMNTEAFF.

This clonotype was recorded many times. The chain employs TRBV5-5 and TRBJ2-1, with D possibly called TRBD1 or TRBD2 (6 bases each). The length of the CDR3 is 14 residues. The germline gives CDR1 SGHKS, CDR2 YYEKEE (reference sequence). The V end lost 0 bases, the J end lost 8 bases, and 12 bases lay between the germline ends. Written as DNA, the CDR3 is TGTGCCAGCAGCTTGGAGAGAAGGGGGGATGAGCAGTTCTTC. This sequence encodes CASSLERRGDEQFF.

This clonotype was seen repeatedly, ten times or more. The J gene is TRBJ2-2, the V gene TRBV19; 7 bases are a match to TRBD1. Germline V lookup: CDR1 LNHDA, CDR2 SQIVND (reference sequence). The CDR3 loop spans 15 amino acids. V lost 6 bases and J lost 1; bases outside the gene matches: 5. Written as DNA, the CDR3 is TGTGCCAGTAGCCGGGACAGTTTGAACACCGGGGAGCTGTTTTTT. This gives the protein CASSRDSLNTGELFF.

Many counts were recorded for this clonotype. The V and J genes are TRBV4-1 and TRBJ1-5, with 9 bases aligning to TRBD1. The J segment lost 8 bases and the V segment lost 2 bases, leaving 10 bases of the junction unmatched. The CDR3 is 16 residues long. CDR1 is MGHRA and CDR2 is YSYEKL in the germline V gene. The CDR3: CASSQLDTGGSKPQHF. In DNA form, the CDR3 reads TGCGCCAGCAGCCAATTGGATACAGGGGGCTCGAAGCCCCAGCATTTT.